This T cell receptor (beta chain) was sequenced for a study of regulatory T cells in long-lasting Graves disease. TCR beta libraries were built with iRepertoire HTBI primers and Arm-PCR of CDR3 regions. MiXCR, run by TCRdb on the multiplex PCR reads, gives a single entry per CDR3 protein. Among roughly 400,000 distinct CDR3 sequences listed, roughly a fifth were seen once. This clonotype has ten or more counts. The antigen is not known. Study-wide results and limits: With a small sample size, accuracy may have been reduced. Persistent disease was characterized by preferential usage of TRBV28, TRBJ1-2 and TRBJ2-5. The researchers studied only peripheral blood, not thyroid tissue.

Germline V gene lookup returns CDR1 SGHRS and CDR2 YFSETQ. The CDR3 loop spans 14 amino acids. V was pared by 8 bases and J by 7 bases, with 21 bases between. Time point meaning: persistent/refractory GD, antithyroid drugs over 5 years with positive TRAb. Making the TCR library involved RNA that had been extracted from PBMCs. The sequence derives from a female donor with Graves disease. The gene calls are TRBV5-1 and TRBJ1-2; D is perhaps TRBD1 (6 bases). The source was peripheral blood mononuclear cells (PBMCs), collected when the disease was refractory, from a patient treated with antithyroid drugs. CDR3 sequence reads: CASRPGALTVGYTF. As DNA, the CDR3 is TGCGCCAGTAGACCAGGGGCTCTCACGGTTGGCTACACCTTC. Looking up the rest from reference TRBV5-1 and TRBJ1-2 gives the full variable domain: KAGVTQTPRYLIKTRGQQVTLSCSPISGHRSVSWYQQTPGQGLQFLFEYFSETQRNKGNFPGRFSGRQFSNSRSEMNVSTLELGDSALYLCASRPGALTVGYTFGSGTRLTVV.